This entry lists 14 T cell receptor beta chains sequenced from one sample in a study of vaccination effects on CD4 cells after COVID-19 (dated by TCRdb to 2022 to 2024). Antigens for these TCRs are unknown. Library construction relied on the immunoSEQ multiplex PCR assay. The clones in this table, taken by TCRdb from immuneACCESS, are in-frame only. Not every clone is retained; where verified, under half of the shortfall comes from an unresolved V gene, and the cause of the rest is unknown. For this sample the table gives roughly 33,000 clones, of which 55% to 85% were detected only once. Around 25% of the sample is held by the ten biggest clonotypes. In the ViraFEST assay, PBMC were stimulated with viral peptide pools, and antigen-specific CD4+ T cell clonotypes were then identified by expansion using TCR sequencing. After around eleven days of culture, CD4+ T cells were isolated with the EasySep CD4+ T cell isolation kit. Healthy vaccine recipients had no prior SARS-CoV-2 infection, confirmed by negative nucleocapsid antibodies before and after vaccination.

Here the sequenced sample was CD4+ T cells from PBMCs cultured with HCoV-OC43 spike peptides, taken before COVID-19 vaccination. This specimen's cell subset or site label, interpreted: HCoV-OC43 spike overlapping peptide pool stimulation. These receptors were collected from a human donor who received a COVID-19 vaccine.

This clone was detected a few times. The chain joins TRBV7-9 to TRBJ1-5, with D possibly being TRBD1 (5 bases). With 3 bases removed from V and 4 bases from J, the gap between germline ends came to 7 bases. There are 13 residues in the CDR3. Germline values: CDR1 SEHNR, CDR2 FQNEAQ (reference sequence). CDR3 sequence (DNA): TGTGCCAGCAGCTTCGACAGTAATCAGCCCCAGCATTTT. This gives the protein CASSFDSNQPQHF. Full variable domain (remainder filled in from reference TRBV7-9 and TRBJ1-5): DTGVSQNPRHKITKRGQNVTFRCDPISEHNRLYWYRQTLGQGPEFLTYFQNEAQLEKSRLLSDRFSAERPKGSFSTLEIQRTEQGDSAMYLCASSFDSNQPQHFGDGTRLSIL.

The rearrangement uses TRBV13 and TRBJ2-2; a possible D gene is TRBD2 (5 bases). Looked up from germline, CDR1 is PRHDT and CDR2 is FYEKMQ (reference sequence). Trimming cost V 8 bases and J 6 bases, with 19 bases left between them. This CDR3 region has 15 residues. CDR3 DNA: TGTGCCAGCCGGGGAAGTCTCTACCGGGCCGGGGAGCTGTTTTTT. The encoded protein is CASRGSLYRAGELFF.

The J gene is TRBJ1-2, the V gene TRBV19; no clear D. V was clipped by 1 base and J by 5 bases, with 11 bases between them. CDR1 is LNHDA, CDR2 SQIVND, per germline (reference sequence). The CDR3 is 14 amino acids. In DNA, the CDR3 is TGTGCCAGTAGTATAGTAGGTGGAAGGTATGGCTACACCTTC. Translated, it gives CASSIVGGRYGYTF. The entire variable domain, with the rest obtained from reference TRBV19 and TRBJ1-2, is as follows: DGGITQSPKYLFRKEGQNVTLSCEQNLNHDAMYWYRQDPGQGLRLIYYSQIVNDFQKGDIAEGYSVSREKKESFPLTVTSAQKNPTAFYLCASSIVGGRYGYTFGSGTRLTVV.

The CDR3 reads CASSQGQGTSFSGANVLTF. For the CDR3, the DNA is TGTGCCAGCAGCCAAGGACAGGGCACATCCTTCTCTGGGGCCAACGTCCTGACTTTC. The chain joins TRBV7-8 to TRBJ2-6, with 8 bases fitting TRBD1. There are 19 residues in the CDR3. V lost 5 bases, J lost 0 bases, and 12 bases stayed unmatched. Per the germline V gene, CDR1 is SGHVS and CDR2 is FQNEAQ.

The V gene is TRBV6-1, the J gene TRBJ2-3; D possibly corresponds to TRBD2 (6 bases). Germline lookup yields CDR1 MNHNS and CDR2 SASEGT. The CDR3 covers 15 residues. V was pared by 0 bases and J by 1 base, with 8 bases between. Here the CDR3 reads CASSEAVAGTDTQYF. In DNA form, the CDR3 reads TGTGCCAGCAGTGAAGCGGTAGCGGGCACAGATACGCAGTATTTT.

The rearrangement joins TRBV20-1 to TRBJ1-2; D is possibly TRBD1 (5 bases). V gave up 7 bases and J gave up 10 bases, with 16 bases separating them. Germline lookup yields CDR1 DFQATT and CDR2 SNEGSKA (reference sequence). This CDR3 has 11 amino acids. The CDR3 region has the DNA TGCAGTGTGCTGGACTCACAGGTCTACACCTTC. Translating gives CSVLDSQVYTF.

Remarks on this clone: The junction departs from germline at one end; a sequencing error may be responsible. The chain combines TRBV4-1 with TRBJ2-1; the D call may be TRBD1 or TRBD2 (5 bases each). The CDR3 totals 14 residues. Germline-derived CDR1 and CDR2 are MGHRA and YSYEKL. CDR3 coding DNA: TGCGCCAGCAGCCAAGGAGTGAGGGGAGTTGAGGAGTTCTTC. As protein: CASSQGVRGVEEFF.

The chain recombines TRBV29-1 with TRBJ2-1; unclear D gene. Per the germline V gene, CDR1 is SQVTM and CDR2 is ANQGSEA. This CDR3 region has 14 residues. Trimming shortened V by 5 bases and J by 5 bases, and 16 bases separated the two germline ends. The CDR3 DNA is TGCAGCGTTCCTCTTCTCCCCCCGAACAATGAGCAGTTCTTC. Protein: CSVPLLPPNNEQFF.

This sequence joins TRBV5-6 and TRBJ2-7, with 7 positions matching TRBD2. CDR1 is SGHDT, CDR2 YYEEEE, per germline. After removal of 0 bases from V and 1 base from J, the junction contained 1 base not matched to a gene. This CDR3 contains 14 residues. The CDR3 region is CASSLGLASYEQYF. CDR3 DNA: TGTGCCAGCAGCTTGGGACTAGCTTCCTACGAGCAGTACTTC.

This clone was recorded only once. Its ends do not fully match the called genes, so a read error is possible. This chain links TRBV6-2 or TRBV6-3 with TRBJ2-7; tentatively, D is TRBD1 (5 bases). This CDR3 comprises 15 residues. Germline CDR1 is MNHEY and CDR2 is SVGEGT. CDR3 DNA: TGTGCCAGCAGTTACCTCGACAGTCGAAATATAAATCCGCTTTTC. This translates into CASSYLDSRNINPLF.

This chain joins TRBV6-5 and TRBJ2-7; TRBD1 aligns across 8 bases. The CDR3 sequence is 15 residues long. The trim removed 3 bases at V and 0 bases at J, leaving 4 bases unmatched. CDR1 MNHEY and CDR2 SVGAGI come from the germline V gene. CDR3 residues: CASSYQGAHSYEQYF. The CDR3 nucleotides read TGTGCCAGCAGTTATCAGGGGGCTCACTCCTACGAGCAGTACTTC.

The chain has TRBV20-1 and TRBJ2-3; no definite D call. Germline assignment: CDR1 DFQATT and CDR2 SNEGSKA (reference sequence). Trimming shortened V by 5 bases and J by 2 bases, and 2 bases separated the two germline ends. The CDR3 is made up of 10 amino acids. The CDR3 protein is CSAPTDTQYF. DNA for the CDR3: TGCAGTGCTCCCACAGATACGCAGTATTTT.

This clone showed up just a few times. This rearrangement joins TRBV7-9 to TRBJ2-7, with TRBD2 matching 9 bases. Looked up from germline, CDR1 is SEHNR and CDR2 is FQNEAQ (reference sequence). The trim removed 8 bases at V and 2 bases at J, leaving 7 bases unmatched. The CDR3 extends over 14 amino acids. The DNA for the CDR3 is TGTGCCAGCGAGAATAGCGGGGGCACCTACGAGCAGTACTTC. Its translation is CASENSGGTYEQYF. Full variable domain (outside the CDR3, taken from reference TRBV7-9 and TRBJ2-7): DTGVSQNPRHKITKRGQNVTFRCDPISEHNRLYWYRQTLGQGPEFLTYFQNEAQLEKSRLLSDRFSAERPKGSFSTLEIQRTEQGDSAMYLCASENSGGTYEQYFGPGTRLTVT.

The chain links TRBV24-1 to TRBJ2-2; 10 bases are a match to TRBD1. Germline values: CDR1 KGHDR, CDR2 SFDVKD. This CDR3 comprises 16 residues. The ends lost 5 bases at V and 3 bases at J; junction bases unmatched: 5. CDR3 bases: TGTGCCACCAGTGCCCCGGGACAGGGGTACACCGGGGAGCTGTTTTTT. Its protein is CATSAPGQGYTGELFF.